This T cell receptor beta chain was obtained from a study of T cells in Graves' hyperthyroidism and ophthalmopathy. The source material, RNA transcripts, was used to amplify TCR beta CDR3 regions. A first-round RT-PCR of the TCR CDR3 used the HTBI primer set. TCRdb passed the multiplex PCR reads through MiXCR, listing each CDR3 protein once. The sample holds about 640,000 distinct CDR3 sequences; about a fifth are singletons and the top ten take more than 30%. Together with thyroid ultrasound, orbital computed tomography, serum thyroxine and TRAb, clinical symptoms were used for diagnoses. This clonotype showed up many times. The CDR3 length is 19 residues. V dropped 1 base and J dropped 6; count of bases not matched to a gene: 18. Per germline, CDR1 MDHEN and CDR2 SYDVKM.

This TCR derives from a man younger than 40 with Graves' ophthalmopathy. Material for sequencing was blood. This chain uses TRBV28 with TRBJ2-7; 10 bases agree with TRBD1. CDR3 DNA: TGTGCCAGCAGTTTATACAGCGGGACAGGGGCCGTCTTCGTACGCGAGCAGTACTTC. This codes for CASSLYSGTGAVFVREQYF.